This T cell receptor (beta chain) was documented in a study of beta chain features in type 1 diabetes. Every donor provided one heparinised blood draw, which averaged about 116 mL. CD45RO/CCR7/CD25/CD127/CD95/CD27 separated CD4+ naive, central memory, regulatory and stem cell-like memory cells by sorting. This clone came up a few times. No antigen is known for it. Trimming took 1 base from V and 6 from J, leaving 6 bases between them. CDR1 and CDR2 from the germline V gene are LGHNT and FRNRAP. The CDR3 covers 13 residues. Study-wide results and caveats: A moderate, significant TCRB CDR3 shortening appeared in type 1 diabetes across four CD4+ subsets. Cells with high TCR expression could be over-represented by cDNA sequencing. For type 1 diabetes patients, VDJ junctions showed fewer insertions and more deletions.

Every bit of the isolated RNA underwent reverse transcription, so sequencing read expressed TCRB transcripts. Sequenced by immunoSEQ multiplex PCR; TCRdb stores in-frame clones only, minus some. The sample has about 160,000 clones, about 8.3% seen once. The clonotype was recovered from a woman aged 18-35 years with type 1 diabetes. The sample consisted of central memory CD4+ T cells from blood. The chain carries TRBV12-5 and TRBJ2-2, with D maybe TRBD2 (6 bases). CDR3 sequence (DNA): TGTGCTAGTGGTTTGGCGGGGGCCGGGGAGCTGTTTTTT. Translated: CASGLAGAGELFF.